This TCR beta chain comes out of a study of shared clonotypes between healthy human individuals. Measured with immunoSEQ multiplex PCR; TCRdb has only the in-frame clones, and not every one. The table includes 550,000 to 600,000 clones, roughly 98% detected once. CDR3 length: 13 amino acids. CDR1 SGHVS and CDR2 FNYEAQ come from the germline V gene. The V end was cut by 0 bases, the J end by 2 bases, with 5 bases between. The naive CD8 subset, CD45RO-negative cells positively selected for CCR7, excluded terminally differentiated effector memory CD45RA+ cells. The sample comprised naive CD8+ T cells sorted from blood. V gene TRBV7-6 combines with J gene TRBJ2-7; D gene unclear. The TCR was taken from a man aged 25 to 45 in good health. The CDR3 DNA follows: TGTGCCAGCAGCTTAGCGCCAACCTACGAGCAGTACTTC. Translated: CASSLAPTYEQYF.